The 17 T cell receptor beta chains given below trace back to one sample, sequenced in a study of blood T cell repertoires in COVID-19. Assay used: immunoSEQ multiplex PCR; TCRdb lists only in-frame clones, some missing. Among some 75,000 clones listed, around 76% were seen once. What was sequenced was peripheral blood. The receptors were gathered from a woman at least 80 years old with active or convalescent COVID-19.

This chain links TRBV7-8 with TRBJ1-5; D is ambiguous. Looked up from germline, CDR1 is SGHVS and CDR2 is FQNEAQ. The ends were cut back, 5 bases at V and 2 bases at J, with 16 bases in the middle. CDR3 length equals 16 residues. CDR3 DNA sequence: TGTGCCAGCAGCAATCATGAGAGAGTAGGCAATCAGCCCCAGCATTTT. Protein sequence: CASSNHERVGNQPQHF. Filled out from reference TRBV7-8 and TRBJ1-5, the complete variable domain reads GAGVSQSPRYKVAKRGQDVALRCDPISGHVSLFWYQQALGQGPEFLTYFQNEAQLDKSGLPSDRFFAERPEGSVSTLKIQRTQQEDSAVYLCASSNHERVGNQPQHFGDGTRLSIL.

The chain joins TRBV7-2 to TRBJ1-6; no firm D call. The CDR3 has 13 amino acids. Between the trimmed V and J ends, which lost 3 bases and 8 bases, there was a span of 8 bases. Germline V gene lookup returns CDR1 SGHTA and CDR2 FQGNSA. As DNA, the CDR3 is TGTGCCAGCAGCTTCGAGGCGTATTCACCCCTCCACTTT. It encodes CASSFEAYSPLHF.

The chain has TRBV2 and TRBJ1-3; no clear D gene. Germline V gives CDR1 SNHLY, CDR2 FYNNEI. CDR3 length: 15 residues. Trimming removed 7 bases from V and 0 bases from J, with 13 bases in between. The CDR3 DNA is TGTGCCAGCACCACTGTGGGAGTCTCTGGAAACACCATATATTTT. This translates into CASTTVGVSGNTIYF.

The V and J genes are TRBV12-3 or TRBV12-4 and TRBJ1-2; TRBD1 matches at 7 bases. The CDR3 length is 13 residues. After removal of 9 bases from V and 3 bases from J, the junction contained 7 bases not matched to a gene. CDR3 nucleotides: TGTGCCAGTACCAGACAGGGAGACTATGGCTACACCTTC. Its protein is CASTRQGDYGYTF.

This sequence joins TRBV12-5 and TRBJ1-6; 8 bases match TRBD1. CDR1 LGHNT and CDR2 FRNRAP come from the germline V gene. The CDR3 loop spans 12 amino acids. The CDR3 bases are TGTGCCAGCCGGGACAGGAATTCACCCCTCCACTTT. This encodes CASRDRNSPLHF.

The chain combines TRBV7-2 with TRBJ1-3; D possibly corresponds to TRBD1 (6 bases). The V gene's germline CDR1 is SGHTA and CDR2 FQGNSA. This CDR3 has 15 amino acids. Between the trimmed V and J ends, which lost 5 bases and 3 bases, there was a span of 14 bases. The CDR3 nucleotides read TGTGCCAGCAGCACAGTAGGGGGTTTTGGAAACACCATATATTTT. This sequence encodes CASSTVGGFGNTIYF.

This clone was observed a few times. This chain connects TRBV15 to TRBJ2-5, with D hard to call. Germline values: CDR1 LNHNV, CDR2 YYDKDF (reference sequence). With 3 bases removed from V and 5 bases from J, the gap between germline ends came to 4 bases. This CDR3 is 11 amino acids long. The CDR3 sequence is CATSSRETQYF. In DNA, the CDR3 is TGTGCCACCAGCAGCCGGGAGACCCAGTACTTC.

The count of this clone is one. The chain employs TRBV7-6 and TRBJ2-5, with 7 bases that match TRBD2. In germline, CDR1 is SGHVS, CDR2 FNYEAQ. The ends lost 1 base at V and 5 bases at J; junction bases unmatched: 7. The CDR3 totals 15 residues. CDR3 bases: TGTGCCAGCAGCTTAGAAGCGGGGTGGCGGGAGACCCAGTACTTC. Encoded protein: CASSLEAGWRETQYF.

The chain links TRBV29-1 to TRBJ1-1, with a weak D call TRBD1 (6 bases). From germline, CDR1 is SQVTM and CDR2 ANQGSEA. The CDR3 totals 14 residues. Trimming cost V 6 bases and J 0 bases, with 14 bases left between them. The CDR3 is CSVARTVMNTEAFF. In nucleotides, the CDR3 is TGCAGCGTAGCGAGGACAGTGATGAACACTGAAGCTTTCTTT.

This chain links TRBV5-5 with TRBJ1-4; 7 bases are shared with TRBD1. J lost 3 bases, V lost 4 bases, and 6 bases had no gene match. Germline lookup yields CDR1 SGHKS and CDR2 YYEKEE (reference sequence). The length of the CDR3 is 15 residues. The DNA for the CDR3 is TGTGCCAGCAGCCTTACAGGGGCAGCTAATGAAAAACTGTTTTTT. This translates into CASSLTGAANEKLFF.

V gene TRBV11-2 combines with J gene TRBJ1-3, with TRBD1 as a possible D gene (6 bases). Trimming pared 0 bases from V and 7 bases from J, leaving 13 bases between. Germline CDR1 and CDR2: SGHAT and FQNNGV. The CDR3 covers 15 residues. In nucleotides, the CDR3 is TGTGCCAGCAGCTTAGATCCAAGGGGGTGGAACACCATATATTTT. Amino acids: CASSLDPRGWNTIYF.

The V and J genes are TRBV11-2 and TRBJ2-7; 12 bases line up with TRBD1. Trimming removed 3 bases from V and 3 bases from J; junction bases left unmatched: 3. The CDR3 covers 15 residues. Germline CDR1 and CDR2: SGHAT and FQNNGV. The CDR3 here is CASSFGTGGVYEQYF. In DNA form, the CDR3 reads TGTGCCAGCAGCTTCGGGACAGGGGGCGTCTACGAGCAGTACTTC.

This rearrangement joins TRBV19 to TRBJ2-3, with 11 bases that match TRBD2. V lost 7 bases to trimming and J lost 6 bases; unmatched junction nucleotides: 6. Per the germline V gene, CDR1 is LNHDA and CDR2 is SQIVND (reference sequence). The CDR3 runs 14 residues. In DNA form, the CDR3 reads TGTGCCAGTAAGACTAGCGGGGACGTCGATACGCAGTATTTT. Translation gives CASKTSGDVDTQYF.

The chain combines TRBV3-1 (or the pseudogene TRBV3-2) with TRBJ1-1, with D hard to call. Germline values: CDR1 LGHDT, CDR2 YNNKEL (reference sequence). Trimming removed 5 bases from V and 0 bases from J, with 10 bases in between. The CDR3 sequence is 14 residues long. Written as DNA, the CDR3 is TGTGCCAGCAGCAGACAAGTCATGAACACTGAAGCTTTCTTT. It codes for CASSRQVMNTEAFF.

The genes are TRBV5-5 and TRBJ2-3, with D unclear. Trimming shortened V by 4 bases and J by 4 bases, and 10 bases separated the two germline ends. CDR3 length: 13 residues. Looked up from germline, CDR1 is SGHKS and CDR2 is YYEKEE (reference sequence). CDR3 in DNA: TGTGCCAGCAGCCCTGAAGCGTCAGATACGCAGTATTTT. Its translation: CASSPEASDTQYF.

The V gene is TRBV13, the J gene TRBJ1-4; TRBD1 aligns across 9 bases. J was trimmed by 7 bases and V by 4 bases; bases with no gene match: 7. Germline CDR1 is PRHDT and CDR2 is FYEKMQ (reference sequence). The CDR3 length is 15 residues. The CDR3 DNA sequence: TGTGCCAGCAGCTCGGGACAGGGCTGGGGTGAAAAACTGTTTTTT. It specifies CASSSGQGWGEKLFF.

The chain links TRBV24-1 to TRBJ2-3, with D hard to call. This CDR3 contains 13 residues. Germline CDR1 KGHDR, CDR2 SFDVKD. V shed 2 bases and J shed 9 bases, with 11 bases lying between them. The CDR3 here is CATSDSSLQTQYF. CDR3 in DNA: TGTGCCACCAGTGATTCTAGTCTGCAGACGCAGTATTTT.